This entry lists 3 T cell receptor beta chains sequenced from one sample in a study of blood T cell repertoires in COVID-19. Sequencing was performed with immunoSEQ multiplex PCR; in TCRdb, only in-frame clones are kept and a portion is missing. The sample records about 240,000 clones, 70% to 90% being singletons. The sample comprised peripheral blood. These receptors came from a woman aged 70-85 years with active or convalescent COVID-19.

The chain carries TRBV20-1 and TRBJ1-2; D gene ambiguous. The length of the CDR3 is 11 residues. Trimming took 3 bases from V and 8 from J, leaving 10 bases between them. Germline V CDR1 and CDR2: DFQATT, SNEGSKA (reference sequence). The CDR3 here is CSASARPGYTF. CDR3 nucleotides: TGCAGTGCTAGTGCTCGTCCCGGCTACACCTTC.

The chain links TRBV20-1 to TRBJ1-1; tentatively, D is TRBD1 (6 bases). The CDR3 covers 13 residues. The ends were cut back, 5 bases at V and 4 bases at J, with 14 bases in the middle. Germline CDR1 DFQATT, CDR2 SNEGSKA (reference sequence). This CDR3 is CSAGGGRSTEAFF. The CDR3 region has the DNA TGCAGTGCTGGTGGGGGGCGTTCCACTGAAGCTTTCTTT.

The table lists this clone with a few counts. This chain links TRBV3-1 (or the pseudogene TRBV3-2) with TRBJ1-1; no firm D call. V lost 1 base and J 8 bases, leaving 8 bases between the germline ends. The length of the CDR3 is 12 residues. Germline V gene data show CDR1 as LGHDT and CDR2 as YNNKEL (reference sequence). The CDR3 DNA sequence: TGTGCCAGCAGCCAAGGTTACAGAGAAGCTTTCTTT. It specifies CASSQGYREAFF.